The rows below give T cell receptor beta chains drawn from one sample of a study of blood T cell repertoires in COVID-19. Method: immunoSEQ multiplex PCR; TCRdb's copy keeps in-frame clones and lacks some. The sample holds roughly 160,000 clones; around 83% are singletons and the top ten take around 5%. Sequencing was carried out using peripheral blood. These receptors came from a woman aged 45-60 years with COVID-19, enrolled during active disease. CDR3s include the opening cysteine and the closing phenylalanine or tryptophan. The D gene is left open where the match is weak. For some rows the clone size is stated as once, few or many, or as a class when expanded; others skip it.

d_call: -; j_call: TRBJ1-4; v_call: TRBV6-1; clone_size: -; cdr3_nt: TGTGCCAGCAGTGAACCAGGGGCTAGCGAAAAACTGTTTTTT; cdr3_aa: CASSEPGASEKLFF
d_call: TRBD2; j_call: TRBJ2-3; v_call: TRBV5-4; clone_size: -; cdr3_nt: TGTGCCAGCAGTCATGGGGGGGGCACAGATACGCAGTATTTT; cdr3_aa: CASSHGGGTDTQYF
d_call: -; j_call: TRBJ1-5; v_call: TRBV6-5; clone_size: -; cdr3_nt: TGTGCCAGCAGTACAGCTAGCAATCAGCCCCAGCATTTT; cdr3_aa: CASSTASNQPQHF
d_call: TRBD1; j_call: TRBJ1-2; v_call: TRBV18; clone_size: many; cdr3_nt: TGTGCCAGCTCACCGCCCCTGACAGGGTCCTATGGCTACACCTTC; cdr3_aa: CASSPPLTGSYGYTF
d_call: TRBD1; j_call: TRBJ2-5; v_call: TRBV7-4; clone_size: -; cdr3_nt: TGTGCCAGCAGCTTAGTCTGGCGGACAGGGCGTGAAGAGACCCAGTACTTC; cdr3_aa: CASSLVWRTGREETQYF
d_call: -; j_call: TRBJ1-1; v_call: TRBV5-4; clone_size: -; cdr3_nt: TGTGCCAGCAGCCGTAGTGAGGGCCAAGAAGCTTTCTTT; cdr3_aa: CASSRSEGQEAFF
d_call: TRBD1; j_call: TRBJ2-5; v_call: TRBV2; clone_size: -; cdr3_nt: TGTGCCAGCAGTCCGACAGGGTACGGTTCAGAGACCCAGTACTTC; cdr3_aa: CASSPTGYGSETQYF
d_call: -; j_call: TRBJ1-1; v_call: TRBV12-3/TRBV12-4; clone_size: -; cdr3_nt: TGTGCCAGCAGGGACATGAGCACTGAAGCTTTCTTT; cdr3_aa: CASRDMSTEAFF
d_call: -; j_call: TRBJ1-5; v_call: TRBV10-3; clone_size: -; cdr3_nt: TGTGCCATCAGTGTTGGGAGGGAGCAGCCCCAGCATTTT; cdr3_aa: CAISVGREQPQHF
d_call: -; j_call: TRBJ2-7; v_call: TRBV6-5; clone_size: -; cdr3_nt: TGTGCCAGCAGTTACTCAGACAGCTCCTACGAGCAGTACTTC; cdr3_aa: CASSYSDSSYEQYF
d_call: -; j_call: TRBJ2-5; v_call: TRBV18; clone_size: -; cdr3_nt: TGTGCCAGCTCACCCGTCTCGGGAGAGACCCAGTACTTC; cdr3_aa: CASSPVSGETQYF
d_call: -; j_call: TRBJ1-1; v_call: TRBV6-5; clone_size: -; cdr3_nt: TGTGCCAGCAGTTACTCTCCCGTCACTGAAGCTTTCTTT; cdr3_aa: CASSYSPVTEAFF
d_call: -; j_call: TRBJ2-7; v_call: TRBV9; clone_size: -; cdr3_nt: TGTGCCAGCAGCGTCGGAACGACCCCGGGCGGACTCCTTCATTTC; cdr3_aa: CASSVGTTPGGLLHF
d_call: -; j_call: TRBJ2-3; v_call: TRBV2; clone_size: -; cdr3_nt: TGTGCCAGCAGGCCCAATTGGGCGGAGGGTGGAGATACGCAGTATTTT; cdr3_aa: CASRPNWAEGGDTQYF
d_call: -; j_call: TRBJ2-1; v_call: TRBV9; clone_size: -; cdr3_nt: TGTGCCAGCAGCGTCGGACTACTTAAGAACTACAATGAGCAGTTCTTC; cdr3_aa: CASSVGLLKNYNEQFF
d_call: -; j_call: TRBJ1-2; v_call: TRBV6-1; clone_size: -; cdr3_nt: TGTGCCAGCAGTGAAAGACGGGGGGGCGCTGAGTCCTACTATGGCTACACCTTC; cdr3_aa: CASSERRGGAESYYGYTF
d_call: -; j_call: TRBJ1-2; v_call: TRBV7-9; clone_size: medium-sized; cdr3_nt: TGTGCCAGCAGCTTGGGAGACTATGGCTACACCTTC; cdr3_aa: CASSLGDYGYTF
d_call: TRBD1; j_call: TRBJ2-3; v_call: TRBV29-1; clone_size: -; cdr3_nt: TGCAGCGTTGTGGGACAGTTCACAGATACGCAGTATTTT; cdr3_aa: CSVVGQFTDTQYF
d_call: -; j_call: TRBJ2-1; v_call: TRBV5-1; clone_size: -; cdr3_nt: TGCGCCAGCGAAGAGGGTTCCTACAATGAGCAGTTCTTC; cdr3_aa: CASEEGSYNEQFF
d_call: TRBD1; j_call: TRBJ1-2; v_call: TRBV28; clone_size: -; cdr3_nt: TGTGCCAGCAGTTCCCGGACAGGGGACTATGGCTACACCTTC; cdr3_aa: CASSSRTGDYGYTF
d_call: -; j_call: TRBJ1-3; v_call: TRBV28; clone_size: -; cdr3_nt: TGTGCCAGCAGTTTATATGCAGACACCATATATTTT; cdr3_aa: CASSLYADTIYF
d_call: -; j_call: TRBJ1-3; v_call: TRBV7-9; clone_size: -; cdr3_nt: TGTGCCAGCAGCCCGTTGGGGGGGCCCAGCTCTGGAAACACCATATATTTT; cdr3_aa: CASSPLGGPSSGNTIYF
d_call: TRBD2; j_call: TRBJ2-3; v_call: TRBV7-2; clone_size: -; cdr3_nt: TGTGCCAGCAGCTTAGCGCTGCGGGGGGGCGGAGATACGCAGTATTTT; cdr3_aa: CASSLALRGGGDTQYF
d_call: TRBD1; j_call: TRBJ2-5; v_call: TRBV6-2/TRBV6-3; clone_size: -; cdr3_nt: TGTGCCAGCAGTTACTCGCCGCCGGGACAGCAAGAGACCCAGTACTTC; cdr3_aa: CASSYSPPGQQETQYF
d_call: -; j_call: TRBJ1-5; v_call: TRBV6-5; clone_size: few; cdr3_nt: TGTGCCAGCAGCCACCAGGGGTATAGCAATCAGCCCCAGCATTTT; cdr3_aa: CASSHQGYSNQPQHF
d_call: TRBD1; j_call: TRBJ1-5; v_call: TRBV7-2; clone_size: -; cdr3_nt: TGTGCCAGCAGTCCTCTGACAGGGGTCAATCAGCCCCAGCATTTT; cdr3_aa: CASSPLTGVNQPQHF
d_call: TRBD2; j_call: TRBJ2-5; v_call: TRBV28; clone_size: -; cdr3_nt: TGTGCCAGCAGTTTAATACTAGCGGGGAAGACCCAGTACTTC; cdr3_aa: CASSLILAGKTQYF
d_call: TRBD2; j_call: TRBJ2-2; v_call: TRBV3-1/TRBV3-2; clone_size: -; cdr3_nt: TGTGCCAGCAGCCAAGGTGGGGGGGCGAACACCGGGGAGCTGTTTTTT; cdr3_aa: CASSQGGGANTGELFF
d_call: TRBD2; j_call: TRBJ2-1; v_call: TRBV15; clone_size: -; cdr3_nt: TGTGCCACCAGCAACCGTGGGGGGGGGAAAAACAATGAGCAGTTCTTC; cdr3_aa: CATSNRGGGKNNEQFF
d_call: TRBD2; j_call: TRBJ2-2; v_call: TRBV7-3; clone_size: -; cdr3_nt: TGTGCCAGCAGCTTTTCTAGCGGGGACGCCGGGGAGCTGTTTTTT; cdr3_aa: CASSFSSGDAGELFF
d_call: TRBD2; j_call: TRBJ2-7; v_call: TRBV5-1; clone_size: once; cdr3_nt: TGCGCCAGCAGCTTGGGGGGCGGGGGCTCCTACGAGCAGTACTTC; cdr3_aa: CASSLGGGGSYEQYF
d_call: -; j_call: TRBJ1-1; v_call: TRBV10-3; clone_size: -; cdr3_nt: TGTGCCACTACCGGGGGGATGAACACTGAAGCTTTCTTT; cdr3_aa: CATTGGMNTEAFF
d_call: TRBD1; j_call: TRBJ2-1; v_call: TRBV4-2; clone_size: once; cdr3_nt: TGTGCCAGCAGCCACGGACAGGGGCCCTACAATGAGCAGTTCTTC; cdr3_aa: CASSHGQGPYNEQFF